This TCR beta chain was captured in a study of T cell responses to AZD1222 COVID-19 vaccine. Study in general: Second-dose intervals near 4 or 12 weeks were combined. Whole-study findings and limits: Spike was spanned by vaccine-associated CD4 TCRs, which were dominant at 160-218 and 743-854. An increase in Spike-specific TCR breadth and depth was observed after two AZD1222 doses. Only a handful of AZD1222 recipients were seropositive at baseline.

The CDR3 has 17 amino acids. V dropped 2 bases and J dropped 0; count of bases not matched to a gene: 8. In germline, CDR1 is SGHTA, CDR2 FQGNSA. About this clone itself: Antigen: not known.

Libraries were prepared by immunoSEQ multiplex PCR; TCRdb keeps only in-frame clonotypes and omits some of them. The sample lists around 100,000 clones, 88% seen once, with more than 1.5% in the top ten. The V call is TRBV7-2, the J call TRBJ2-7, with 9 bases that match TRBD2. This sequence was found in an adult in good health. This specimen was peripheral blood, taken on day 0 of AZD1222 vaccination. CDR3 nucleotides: TGTGCCAGCAGCTTATCCCACCTTAGCGGGAGCTCCTACGAGCAGTACTTC. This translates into CASSLSHLSGSSYEQYF.